Reported below is one T cell receptor beta chain. This sample was taken from a study of cytomegalovirus exposure and HLA in healthy donors. Germline V CDR1 and CDR2: LNHDA, SQIVND (reference sequence). J gave up 5 bases and V 3 bases, and 7 bases lay outside the gene matches. This CDR3 has 15 residues. It was with 60 Vbeta and 13 Jbeta primers that the PCR ran. This table comes from immunoSEQ multiplex PCR, and its TCRdb copy is limited to in-frame clones, with some not included. Altogether roughly 300,000 clones are present, roughly 90% being singletons, with the ten largest covering less than 4.5%. The chain employs TRBV19 and TRBJ2-5; 9 bases fit TRBD1. The clonotype originates from a middle-aged man in good health and CMV-seropositive. Sequenced sample: PBMCs. The CDR3 coding sequence is TGTGCCAGTAGTATCGGACAGGGGCCAGGGGAGACCCAGTACTTC. Translated: CASSIGQGPGETQYF.